This passage covers 29 T cell receptor beta chains from one sample sequenced in a study of T cell responses to AZD1222 COVID-19 vaccine. Clones were sequenced by immunoSEQ multiplex PCR, and TCRdb holds only the in-frame ones, with some missing. The sample comprises 150,000 or so clones, approximately 91% of which are singletons, and 1.5% to 2% rests with the top ten. The sample consisted of peripheral blood, taken on day 0 of AZD1222 vaccination. Receptors originate from an adult in good health.

V and J are TRBV14 and TRBJ1-2; maybe TRBD1 (6 bases). The germline CDR1 and CDR2 sequences are SGHDN and FVKESK. V was clipped by 2 bases and J by 6 bases, with 19 bases between them. CDR3 size: 16 residues. The CDR3 loop is CASSQSRAGGPHGYTF. CDR3 in DNA: TGTGCCAGCAGCCAATCCCGCGCCGGGGGCCCTCATGGCTACACCTTC.

V gene TRBV28 combines with J gene TRBJ1-1, with 7 bases that match TRBD1. Germline CDR1 and CDR2: MDHEN and SYDVKM. The ends lost 1 base at V and 5 bases at J; junction bases unmatched: 4. CDR3 length: 14 residues. The DNA for the CDR3 is TGTGCCAGCAGTTTATCGGGACAGAGAACTGAAGCTTTCTTT. Translated, it gives CASSLSGQRTEAFF. Complete variable domain (other parts from reference TRBV28 and TRBJ1-1): DVKVTQSSRYLVKRTGEKVFLECVQDMDHENMFWYRQDPGLGLRLIYFSYDVKMKEKGDIPEGYSVSREKKERFSLILESASTNQTSMYLCASSLSGQRTEAFFGQGTRLTVV.

The chain links TRBV7-2 to TRBJ1-1; no firm D call. V gave up 5 bases and J gave up 0 bases, with 22 bases separating them. There are 18 residues in the CDR3. CDR1 and CDR2 (germline): SGHTA, FQGNSA. CDR3 in amino acids: CASSPPRSAVYMNTEAFF. The CDR3 bases are TGTGCCAGCAGCCCGCCCAGGAGTGCTGTTTACATGAACACTGAAGCTTTCTTT.

V gene TRBV7-9 combines with J gene TRBJ1-3; D is uncertain. CDR1 and CDR2 (germline): SEHNR, FQNEAQ (reference sequence). There are 14 residues in the CDR3. V was trimmed by 6 bases and J by 0 bases, leaving 9 bases between them. In nucleotides, the CDR3 is TGTGCCAGCAGATCCGAGGCCTCTGGAAACACCATATATTTT. Its translation is CASRSEASGNTIYF.

V and J are TRBV7-2 and TRBJ1-2; D unresolved. V lost 5 bases and J 8 bases, leaving 21 bases between the germline ends. Germline values: CDR1 SGHTA, CDR2 FQGNSA. The CDR3 length is 15 residues. This CDR3 is CASSPSLGPTGGYTF. In DNA, the CDR3 is TGTGCCAGCAGCCCGTCTTTGGGCCCGACGGGCGGCTACACCTTC.

This rearrangement joins TRBV7-6 to TRBJ2-2; D is tentatively TRBD1 or TRBD2 (5 bases each). Germline CDR1 reads SGHVS; CDR2 reads FNYEAQ. Trimming stripped 3 bases from V and 1 base from J, with 15 bases between. The CDR3 runs 17 residues. The CDR3 protein is CASSFSSGARNTGELFF. The CDR3 DNA reads as TGTGCCAGCAGCTTTAGTTCCGGGGCTAGGAACACCGGGGAGCTGTTTTTT.

The CDR3 region is CASSEEEGITPQHF. Written as DNA, the CDR3 is TGTGCCAGCAGTGAAGAAGAAGGAATAACGCCCCAGCATTTT. This chain connects TRBV6-1 to TRBJ1-5; D gene unclear. Deletions cut 1 base from V and 9 bases from J, with 13 bases between. Per germline, CDR1 MNHNS and CDR2 SASEGT. The CDR3 runs 14 residues.

The gene calls are TRBV11-2 and TRBJ2-3; D remains ambiguous. The CDR3 spans 14 residues. The germline V gene has CDR1 SGHAT and CDR2 FQNNGV. Trimming pared 5 bases from V and 6 bases from J, leaving 15 bases between. The CDR3 is CASSPISTSDTQYF. As DNA, the CDR3 is TGTGCCAGCAGCCCAATTTCAACGTCGGATACGCAGTATTTT.

The rearrangement joins TRBV18 to TRBJ1-2; D possibly corresponds to TRBD1 (6 bases). Per germline, CDR1 KGHSH and CDR2 LQKENI. The CDR3 sequence is 16 residues long. V was shortened by 1 base and J by 2 bases, with 14 bases between the two germline ends. The CDR3 DNA sequence: TGTGCCAGCTCACCACAGTCATTTCAGGGGAACTATGGCTACACCTTC. Its protein product is CASSPQSFQGNYGYTF. Together with reference TRBV18 and TRBJ1-2, the CDR3 gives the full variable domain: NAGVMQNPRHLVRRRGQEARLRCSPMKGHSHVYWYRQLPEEGLKFMVYLQKENIIDESGMPKERFSAEFPKEGPSILRIQQVVRGDSAAYFCASSPQSFQGNYGYTFGSGTRLTVV.

The rearrangement uses TRBV3-1 (or the pseudogene TRBV3-2) and TRBJ2-1; a weak D match, TRBD2 (7 bases). Trimming removed 5 bases from V and 5 bases from J, with 16 bases in between. Germline-derived CDR1 and CDR2 are LGHDT and YNNKEL (reference sequence). This CDR3 contains 15 residues. The CDR3 reads CASSFWGGPDNEQFF. For the CDR3, the DNA is TGTGCCAGCAGCTTCTGGGGGGGGCCCGACAATGAGCAGTTCTTC.

The CDR3 DNA reads TGTGCCAGCAGCTTACCAGGAAACTATGGCTACACCTTC. Its protein product is CASSLPGNYGYTF. V is TRBV7-2 and J is TRBJ1-2; D not resolved. V was trimmed by 2 bases and J by 2 bases, leaving 6 bases between them. Germline V lookup: CDR1 SGHTA, CDR2 FQGNSA. The CDR3 spans 13 residues.

This chain connects TRBV11-2 to TRBJ2-1; unclear D gene. The V end lost 4 bases, the J end lost 4 bases, and 11 bases lay between the germline ends. The CDR3 consists of 14 residues. Germline CDR1 SGHAT, CDR2 FQNNGV. CDR3 amino acids: CASSSVAGYNEQFF. CDR3 nucleotides: TGTGCCAGCAGCTCCGTGGCCGGATACAATGAGCAGTTCTTC.

J is TRBJ2-5 and V is TRBV10-1; perhaps TRBD1 as D (5 bases). The CDR3 runs 15 residues. Per the germline V gene, CDR1 is WNHNN and CDR2 is SYGVQD (reference sequence). Trimming took off 0 bases at V and 3 bases at J, with 11 bases between the two ends. This CDR3 reads CASSESRGREETQYF. CDR3 DNA: TGCGCCAGCAGTGAGTCTAGGGGCAGGGAAGAGACCCAGTACTTC.

The chain links TRBV25-1 to TRBJ1-6, with TRBD1 identical over 7 bases. CDR1 MGHDK and CDR2 SYGVNS come from the germline V gene. The V and J ends lost 7 bases and 9 bases, in that order; junction bases with no gene match: 9. This CDR3 region has 14 residues. The CDR3 DNA is TGTGCCAGCAAATCTACAGGGGAGACTTCACCCCTCCACTTT. This gives the protein CASKSTGETSPLHF.

The CDR3 sequence is CASSKGTVENTEAFF. CDR3 in DNA: TGTGCCAGCAGTAAGGGGACAGTGGAAAACACTGAAGCTTTCTTT. This sequence joins TRBV6-5 and TRBJ1-1, with TRBD1 matching over 7 bases. The germline CDR1 and CDR2 sequences are MNHEY and SVGAGI. This CDR3 is 15 amino acids long. V shed 5 bases, J shed 2 bases, and the junction held 8 bases outside the gene matches.

Written as DNA, the CDR3 is TGTGCCAGTGGGGACACCCTGATTTCTATTGAGCAGTTCTTC. It specifies CASGDTLISIEQFF. This sequence joins TRBV6-5 and TRBJ2-1, with a weak D call TRBD1 (6 bases). Germline V CDR1 and CDR2: MNHEY, SVGAGI. The CDR3 spans 14 residues. The V end lost 9 bases, the J end lost 9 bases, and 21 bases lay between the germline ends.

This chain links TRBV20-1 with TRBJ2-4; D unclear. Germline V gene data show CDR1 as DFQATT and CDR2 as SNEGSKA (reference sequence). Trimming took 5 bases from V and 7 from J, leaving 9 bases between them. CDR3 size: 11 residues. CDR3 nucleotides: TGCAGTGCTGAACAGCTTAACATTCAGTACTTC. Protein sequence: CSAEQLNIQYF.

The genes are TRBV6-4 and TRBJ2-3; 8 positions match TRBD2. The CDR3 runs to 16 residues. J lost 2 bases, V lost 2 bases, and 6 bases had no gene match. CDR1 and CDR2 (germline): MRHNA, SNTAGT. The CDR3 here is CASSDPMRGVTDTQYF. The CDR3 nucleotides are TGTGCCAGCAGTGACCCCATGCGGGGGGTCACAGATACGCAGTATTTT.

The rearrangement links TRBV5-4 to TRBJ2-7, with TRBD1 identical over 7 bases. Germline V lookup: CDR1 SGHNT, CDR2 YYREEE (reference sequence). The junction had 8 bases not matched to a gene; V was cut back by 4 bases and J by 7 bases. CDR3 length: 13 residues. In DNA, the CDR3 is TGTGCCAGCAGCCGCGACAGGGTGGAAGAGCAGTACGTC. Protein sequence: CASSRDRVEEQYV.

This sequence joins TRBV25-1 and TRBJ2-6, with D perhaps matching TRBD2 (5 bases). Trimming stripped 1 base from V and 4 bases from J, with 8 bases between. This CDR3 has 15 amino acids. Germline lookup yields CDR1 MGHDK and CDR2 SYGVNS. The CDR3 is CASSESRAGANVLTF. In DNA, the CDR3 is TGTGCCAGCAGTGAATCGAGGGCAGGGGCCAACGTCCTGACTTTC.

This chain joins TRBV11-2 and TRBJ2-7; D remains unclear. The CDR3 totals 14 residues. The germline CDR1 and CDR2 sequences are SGHAT and FQNNGV. Trimming left V 1 base short and J 1 base short, with 8 bases between. The CDR3 bases are TGTGCCAGCAGCTTAGGGTTTAGGTCCTACGAGCAGTACTTC. Amino acid sequence: CASSLGFRSYEQYF.

This chain uses TRBV9 with TRBJ1-2, with D uncertain. Germline loops: CDR1 SGDLS, CDR2 YYNGEE. Trimming removed 4 bases at V and 0 bases at J, with 10 bases between. This CDR3 is 14 amino acids long. CDR3 sequence reads: CASSSGLANYGYTF. CDR3 nucleotides: TGTGCCAGCAGCTCCGGGTTGGCTAACTATGGCTACACCTTC.

The V gene is TRBV19, the J gene TRBJ2-1; 7 positions agree with TRBD2. Per the germline V gene, CDR1 is LNHDA and CDR2 is SQIVND (reference sequence). The length of the CDR3 is 14 residues. Trimming took 2 bases from V and 4 from J; bases not matched to a gene: 2. CDR3 sequence reads: CASSILGGYNEQFF. CDR3 nucleotide sequence: TGTGCCAGTAGTATACTGGGAGGGTACAATGAGCAGTTCTTC.

J is TRBJ2-5 and V is TRBV28, with 7 bases identical to TRBD2. CDR3 length equals 14 residues. Germline CDR1 MDHEN, CDR2 SYDVKM. J was trimmed by 4 bases and V by 1 base; bases with no gene match: 3. The CDR3 sequence: CASSLYAGVETQYF. CDR3 DNA: TGTGCCAGCAGTTTATATGCGGGAGTAGAGACCCAGTACTTC.

The rearrangement links TRBV19 to TRBJ1-6; tentative D call: TRBD1 (6 bases). The CDR3 length is 15 residues. CDR1 and CDR2 from the germline V gene are LNHDA and SQIVND (reference sequence). Trimming pared 2 bases from V and 5 bases from J, leaving 10 bases between. The CDR3 DNA sequence: TGTGCCAGTAGTATATCGGACAGCAATAATTCACCCCTCCACTTT. Amino acid sequence: CASSISDSNNSPLHF.

The rearrangement joins TRBV27 to TRBJ1-3; no clear D gene. The V gene lost 7 bases and the J gene lost 0 bases, with 10 bases spanning the gap. Germline V lookup: CDR1 MNHEY, CDR2 SMNVEV (reference sequence). This CDR3 region has 14 residues. CDR3 bases: TGTGCCAGCACATCGTTGAACTCTGGAAACACCATATATTTT. Translating gives CASTSLNSGNTIYF.

This clone has a single count. V gene TRBV9 combines with J gene TRBJ1-2; D is ambiguous. With 8 bases removed from V and 4 bases from J, the gap between germline ends came to 24 bases. The CDR3 has 16 residues. Germline CDR1 and CDR2: SGDLS and YYNGEE. CDR3 nucleotides: TGTGCCAGTAGTATAACCGGGTCGGGAATTGGCTATGGCTACACCTTC. It codes for CASSITGSGIGYGYTF.

The chain combines TRBV15 with TRBJ1-1, with 11 bases fitting TRBD1. After removal of 1 base from V and 6 bases from J, the junction contained 4 bases not matched to a gene. CDR1 is LNHNV, CDR2 YYDKDF, per germline (reference sequence). The CDR3 sequence is 15 residues long. CDR3 in DNA: TGTGCCACCAGCAGAGGGGGACAGGGGGTACCTGAAGCTTTCTTT. As protein: CATSRGGQGVPEAFF.

By sample share, this clone is medium-sized. The V gene is TRBV9, the J gene TRBJ1-6; D might be TRBD1 (5 bases). Looked up from germline, CDR1 is SGDLS and CDR2 is YYNGEE. The CDR3 runs 14 residues. Trimming removed 0 bases from V and 6 bases from J, with 7 bases in between. CDR3 protein: CASSVEGANSPLHF. The CDR3, as DNA: TGTGCCAGCAGCGTAGAAGGGGCTAATTCACCCCTCCACTTT. Full variable domain (remainder filled in from reference TRBV9 and TRBJ1-6): DSGVTQTPKHLITATGQRVTLRCSPRSGDLSVYWYQQSLDQGLQFLIQYYNGEERAKGNILERFSAQQFPDLHSELNLSSLELGDSALYFCASSVEGANSPLHFGNGTRLTVT.